The 10 T cell receptor beta chains reported below all come from one sample, sequenced in a study of T cell responses to AZD1222 COVID-19 vaccine. The data were produced by immunoSEQ multiplex PCR, yet TCRdb's version contains in-frame clones alone and is incomplete. The table shows around 83,000 clones, with about 83% occurring only once. The sequencing used peripheral blood, collected on day 0 of AZD1222 vaccination. Receptors originate from an adult in good health.

This clone was found once. V and J are TRBV19 and TRBJ1-4; 7 positions match TRBD1. CDR1 LNHDA and CDR2 SQIVND come from the germline V gene (reference sequence). Trimming took 2 bases from V and 6 from J; bases not matched to a gene: 6. The CDR3 runs 15 residues. The CDR3 here is CASSIQRQGDEKLFF. In nucleotides, the CDR3 is TGTGCCAGTAGTATACAGAGACAGGGTGATGAAAAACTGTTTTTT. The variable domain in full, with the rest retrieved from reference TRBV19 and TRBJ1-4, is DGGITQSPKYLFRKEGQNVTLSCEQNLNHDAMYWYRQDPGQGLRLIYYSQIVNDFQKGDIAEGYSVSREKKESFPLTVTSAQKNPTAFYLCASSIQRQGDEKLFFGSGTQLSVL.

The genes are TRBV7-2 and TRBJ1-2, with 9 bases fitting TRBD1. CDR1 SGHTA and CDR2 FQGNSA come from the germline V gene. The CDR3 is 15 amino acids. V was pared by 3 bases and J by 4 bases, with 6 bases of the junction left unmatched. The CDR3 spells CASSLTPGQGYGYTF. The CDR3, as DNA: TGTGCCAGCAGCTTGACCCCGGGACAGGGCTATGGCTACACCTTC.

The chain has TRBV9 and TRBJ2-2, with D possibly matching TRBD2 (5 bases). Germline V CDR1 and CDR2: SGDLS, YYNGEE. CDR3 length equals 15 residues. The ends were cut back, 3 bases at V and 0 bases at J, with 9 bases in the middle. CDR3 region: CASSGRVANTGELFF. The CDR3 nucleotides are TGTGCCAGCAGCGGGCGGGTCGCGAACACCGGGGAGCTGTTTTTT.

The V and J genes are TRBV30 and TRBJ2-3; a possible D gene is TRBD1 (5 bases). This CDR3 spans 12 amino acids. The V end lost 1 base, the J end lost 5 bases, and 7 bases lay between the germline ends. Germline CDR1 and CDR2: GTSNPN and SVGIG (reference sequence). CDR3 nucleotides: TGTGCCTGGAGTGCAACAGGAGATACGCAGTATTTT. It specifies CAWSATGDTQYF.

The chain has TRBV9 and TRBJ1-1; D gene uncertain. The CDR3 covers 13 residues. The germline gives CDR1 SGDLS, CDR2 YYNGEE. Deletions cut 0 bases from V and 2 bases from J, with 5 bases between. The CDR3 loop is CASSVADNTEAFF. The CDR3, as DNA: TGTGCCAGCAGCGTAGCAGACAACACTGAAGCTTTCTTT.

V and J are TRBV11-2 and TRBJ2-3; TRBD2 agrees at 10 bases. This CDR3 contains 17 residues. Germline-derived CDR1 and CDR2 are SGHAT and FQNNGV. Trimming cost V 5 bases and J 4 bases; bases outside gene matches: 12. The CDR3 sequence is CASSGLLAGDFPDTQYF. As DNA, the CDR3 is TGTGCCAGCAGCGGACTCCTAGCGGGAGATTTTCCAGATACGCAGTATTTT.

This clone came up once. This chain connects TRBV27 to TRBJ1-5; D is unresolved. The CDR3 is made up of 15 amino acids. Deletions cut 4 bases from V and 0 bases from J, with 10 bases between. Germline CDR1 MNHEY, CDR2 SMNVEV (reference sequence). CDR3 DNA: TGTGCCAGCAGTTCCTCCGGGTCTAGCAATCAGCCCCAGCATTTT. It translates to CASSSSGSSNQPQHF.

The CDR3 region has the DNA TGTGCCAGCTCCCCCCGGAGAGCGGGGGATAATAATTCACCCCTCCACTTT. Residues: CASSPRRAGDNNSPLHF. The chain uses TRBV18 and TRBJ1-6; a possible D gene is TRBD1 (5 bases). Germline V lookup: CDR1 KGHSH, CDR2 LQKENI. This CDR3 has 17 amino acids. Trimming took off 6 bases at V and 5 bases at J, with 20 bases between the two ends.

The CDR3: CASSQWVEAGYEQYF. In DNA, the CDR3 is TGCGCCAGCAGCCAATGGGTAGAAGCGGGCTACGAGCAGTACTTC. The chain couples TRBV4-3 to TRBJ2-7, with a tentative D call TRBD2 (6 bases). The V and J ends lost 2 bases and 3 bases respectively, with 14 bases between them. This CDR3 region has 15 residues. Looked up from germline, CDR1 is LGHNA and CDR2 is YSLEER.

The V call is TRBV19, the J call TRBJ1-2; tentatively, D is TRBD1 (5 bases). The germline V and J ends were trimmed by 8 bases and 8 bases, with 12 bases remaining between them. From germline, CDR1 is LNHDA and CDR2 SQIVND (reference sequence). The CDR3 extends over 11 amino acids. In DNA, the CDR3 is TGTGCCAGTGGGACGGGGACGGGCTACACCTTC. This codes for CASGTGTGYTF.